Given below is one T cell receptor beta chain in context. Its cognate antigen is unknown. The CDR3 is made up of 11 amino acids. V was trimmed by 9 bases and J by 6 bases, leaving 10 bases between them. The germline CDR1 and CDR2 sequences are MNHEY and SMNVEV (reference sequence). The data belong to a study of cytomegalovirus exposure and HLA in healthy donors. Study background: Later, an analysis reported that the roughly 120 validation repertoires had used the same platform as the 666 first-cohort repertoires.

General study findings and limits: Altogether, some 170 TCR beta chains were recorded as cytomegalovirus-associated.

Clones were sequenced by immunoSEQ multiplex PCR, and TCRdb holds only the in-frame ones, with some missing. The sample has 120,000 or so clones, around 96% seen once; the top ten hold 1.7%. The sample consisted of PBMCs. This clonotype originated in a man aged 18 to 30 in good health and CMV-seronegative. This sequence joins TRBV27 and TRBJ2-3; D possibly corresponds to TRBD1 (5 bases). In DNA form, the CDR3 reads TGTGCCAGTGAGCAGGGTGATACGCAGTATTTT. Translation: CASEQGDTQYF.